These 13 T cell receptor beta chains were sequenced from one sample in a study of early T cells in non-severe SARS-CoV-2 infection. TCRdb re-derived calls from the 5' RACE reads in MiXCR, one entry per CDR3 protein. The profile covers tens of thousands of distinct CDR3 sequences, with less than 5.5% appearing a single time and 4% to 5% taken by the ten largest. The sequenced sample consisted of whole blood. All receptors come from an adult who was a healthcare worker with PCR-confirmed SARS-CoV-2 infection or an uninfected control (not recorded which).

Many counts were recorded for this clonotype. This chain connects TRBV10-3 to TRBJ2-1, with a weak D call TRBD2 (5 bases). V lost 0 bases and J 7 bases, leaving 10 bases between the germline ends. Germline V CDR1 and CDR2: ENHRY, SYGVKD. The CDR3 extends over 14 amino acids. CDR3 region: CAISESATGNEQFF. The CDR3 DNA reads as TGTGCCATCAGTGAGTCGGCCACGGGAAATGAGCAGTTCTTC.

The rearrangement links TRBV7-9 to TRBJ2-2; maybe TRBD2 (5 bases). The CDR3 covers 13 residues. V was clipped by 4 bases and J by 5 bases, with 8 bases between them. Germline CDR1 and CDR2: SEHNR and FQNEAQ (reference sequence). CDR3 sequence (DNA): TGTGCCAGCAGCTCCCGAGGGACCGGGGAGCTGTTTTTT. It translates to CASSSRGTGELFF.

The rearrangement links TRBV27 to TRBJ1-1; TRBD1 might be the D (6 bases). Trimming took off 2 bases at V and 5 bases at J, with 12 bases between the two ends. Germline V lookup: CDR1 MNHEY, CDR2 SMNVEV (reference sequence). The CDR3 runs 14 residues. For the CDR3, the DNA is TGTGCCAGCAGTTTAAATAACCAGGGGACTGAAGCTTTCTTT. This codes for CASSLNNQGTEAFF.

This clonotype was found many times. The CDR3 loop reads CATSREPRGAYEQYF. In DNA form, the CDR3 reads TGTGCCACCAGCAGAGAACCCCGTGGCGCCTACGAGCAGTACTTC. V usage is TRBV15 and J usage is TRBJ2-7; unclear D gene. The length of the CDR3 is 15 residues. Trimming pared 0 bases from V and 2 bases from J, leaving 11 bases between. Germline CDR1 reads LNHNV; CDR2 reads YYDKDF (reference sequence). Drawing the rest from reference TRBV15 and TRBJ2-7, the complete variable domain is DAMVIQNPRYQVTQFGKPVTLSCSQTLNHNVMYWYQQKSSQAPKLLFHYYDKDFNNEADTPDNFQSRRPNTSFCFLDIRSPGLGDTAMYLCATSREPRGAYEQYFGPGTRLTVT.

This chain links TRBV7-8 with TRBJ2-7; 12 bases map to TRBD1. The CDR3 covers 15 residues. After removal of 5 bases from V and 0 bases from J, the junction contained 2 bases not matched to a gene. Germline-derived CDR1 and CDR2 are SGHVS and FQNEAQ. This CDR3 reads CASSAGQGASYEQYF. The CDR3 bases are TGTGCCAGCAGCGCGGGACAGGGGGCCTCCTACGAGCAGTACTTC.

This clonotype was counted many times. The chain employs TRBV14 and TRBJ2-3; TRBD2 aligns across 10 bases. V was pared by 0 bases and J by 1 base, with 10 bases of the junction left unmatched. This CDR3 has 19 amino acids. Germline CDR1 is SGHDN and CDR2 is FVKESK. The DNA of the CDR3 is TGTGCCAGCAGCCAAGATTCGCCGGGACTAGCGACTCGCACAGATACGCAGTATTTT. Translating gives CASSQDSPGLATRTDTQYF.

This clonotype occurred many times. V and J are TRBV20-1 and TRBJ1-2, with D tentatively TRBD1 (6 bases). The germline V gene has CDR1 DFQATT and CDR2 SNEGSKA (reference sequence). Trimming shortened V by 3 bases and J by 4 bases, and 18 bases separated the two germline ends. The CDR3 contains 15 residues. In nucleotides, the CDR3 is TGCAGTGCTAGTCCAGTGGACAGCGCTTTCTATGGCTACACCTTC. This translates into CSASPVDSAFYGYTF.

This clonotype has a count of ten or more. The V call is TRBV20-1, the J call TRBJ1-5, with a possible D match to TRBD1 (6 bases). The germline V gene has CDR1 DFQATT and CDR2 SNEGSKA (reference sequence). CDR3 length: 12 amino acids. The CDR3 DNA sequence: TGCAGCGCCGGGGGCAGAAATCAGCCCCAGCATTTT. It specifies CSAGGRNQPQHF.

The sample holds a few counts of this clonotype. The gene calls are TRBV20-1 and TRBJ2-3, with 7 bases that match TRBD2. The germline V gene has CDR1 DFQATT and CDR2 SNEGSKA (reference sequence). V shed 5 bases, J shed 4 bases, and the junction held 9 bases outside the gene matches. CDR3 length: 14 residues. In DNA form, the CDR3 reads TGCAGTGCTTTAAAGGGCGGGAGTTCAGATACGCAGTATTTT. This encodes CSALKGGSSDTQYF.

This clonotype was counted at least ten times. One junction end does not reproduce the germline sequence, and a read error may be involved. The chain is built from TRBV5-1 and TRBJ1-1, with a weak D call TRBD1 (6 bases). The CDR3 extends over 13 amino acids. Germline values: CDR1 SGHRS, CDR2 YFSETQ. For the CDR3, the DNA is TGTGCCAGCAGCCTGACAGGGAACACTGAAGCTTTCTTT. Translation: CASSLTGNTEAFF.

Many counts were recorded for this clonotype. J is TRBJ2-3 and V is TRBV20-1; D is tentatively TRBD1 or TRBD2 (5 bases each). This CDR3 is 11 amino acids long. Trimming took 7 bases from V and 4 from J, leaving 9 bases between them. Germline loops: CDR1 DFQATT, CDR2 SNEGSKA (reference sequence). This chain's CDR3 is CSVGDADTQYF. The CDR3 DNA reads TGCAGTGTAGGGGACGCAGATACGCAGTATTTT.

This clonotype was recorded at least ten times. The chain uses TRBV7-2 and TRBJ2-1; D gene ambiguous. V gave up 6 bases and J gave up 7 bases, with 19 bases separating them. In germline, CDR1 is SGHTA, CDR2 FQGNSA. CDR3 length: 15 amino acids. The CDR3 here is CASSPRFDGLNEQFF. CDR3 coding DNA: TGTGCCAGCAGTCCCCGGTTCGACGGTTTAAATGAGCAGTTCTTC.

This clonotype came up many times. J is TRBJ2-3 and V is TRBV7-2; maybe TRBD2 (6 bases). The length of the CDR3 is 18 residues. Germline CDR1 is SGHTA and CDR2 is FQGNSA. V shed 4 bases and J shed 4 bases, with 24 bases lying between them. The CDR3 is CASSSYHGTYGGSDTQYF. The CDR3, as DNA: TGTGCCAGCAGCTCCTACCATGGGACCTACGGAGGGTCAGATACGCAGTATTTT.